This entry lists 18 T cell receptor beta chains sequenced from one sample in a study of blood T cell repertoires in COVID-19. Method: immunoSEQ multiplex PCR; TCRdb's copy keeps in-frame clones and lacks some. The profile shows about 80,000 clones, roughly nine tenths of them singletons. The sample taken for sequencing was peripheral blood. These receptors came from a woman between 45 and 60 years old in a cohort sampled during active COVID-19.

V gene TRBV19 combines with J gene TRBJ2-7; TRBD1 agrees at 7 bases. Per germline, CDR1 LNHDA and CDR2 SQIVND (reference sequence). The CDR3 is 15 amino acids. The ends lost 4 bases at V and 4 bases at J; junction bases unmatched: 10. In DNA form, the CDR3 reads TGTGCCAGTAGTAGAACGGGACAGTTGGGATACGAGCAGTACTTC. It yields the protein CASSRTGQLGYEQYF.

This chain connects TRBV5-1 to TRBJ1-1, with D perhaps TRBD1 (6 bases). Trimming pared 0 bases from V and 2 bases from J, leaving 11 bases between. CDR3 size: 15 residues. Germline CDR1 SGHRS, CDR2 YFSETQ. CDR3 bases: TGCGCCAGCAGCTTGGCGGGGACAATCAACACTGAAGCTTTCTTT. It translates to CASSLAGTINTEAFF.

The chain is built from TRBV6-5 and TRBJ1-3, with 7 bases identical to TRBD1. Germline-derived CDR1 and CDR2 are MNHEY and SVGAGI. The CDR3 totals 14 residues. With V trimmed by 6 bases and J by 2 bases, 4 bases remained unmatched. Here the CDR3 reads CASSRTGTGNTIYF. The CDR3 coding sequence is TGTGCCAGCAGCAGGACAGGCACTGGAAACACCATATATTTT.

The genes are TRBV28 and TRBJ2-7; D is possibly TRBD2 (6 bases). The CDR3 length is 14 residues. V was cut by 5 bases and J by 4 bases, with 15 bases left in between. The V gene's germline CDR1 is MDHEN and CDR2 SYDVKM. The DNA of the CDR3 is TGTGCCAGCAGTCCGAGGGGAGGCCAGTACGAGCAGTACTTC. The encoded protein is CASSPRGGQYEQYF.

The CDR3 DNA sequence: TGCGCCAGCAGCTTCGGACAGGGTGCAGATACGCAGTATTTT. Residues: CASSFGQGADTQYF. V is TRBV5-1 and J is TRBJ2-3, with TRBD1 matching over 8 bases. In germline, CDR1 is SGHRS, CDR2 YFSETQ. V lost 2 bases, J lost 4 bases, and 3 bases stayed unmatched. The CDR3 consists of 14 residues.

This rearrangement joins TRBV4-1 to TRBJ2-3, with 15 bases matching TRBD2. Germline V gene sequence: CDR1 MGHRA, CDR2 YSYEKL. CDR3 length: 17 amino acids. Germline trimming cut 1 base from V and 6 bases from J; bases unmatched to any gene: 5. CDR3 DNA sequence: TGCGCCAGCAGCCAAGGGACTAGCGGGAGGGCGGGGGATACGCAGTATTTT. The encoded protein is CASSQGTSGRAGDTQYF.

The genes are TRBV2 and TRBJ1-1; the match to TRBD1 covers 8 bases. Germline assignment: CDR1 SNHLY and CDR2 FYNNEI. The CDR3 runs to 18 residues. The trim removed 10 bases at V and 1 base at J, leaving 20 bases unmatched. CDR3 nucleotides: TGTGCCAACCCTCCCGGGACAGGTCGAGTTGGTGGGAACACTGAAGCTTTCTTT. Translated, it gives CANPPGTGRVGGNTEAFF.

This clone was counted once. The chain employs TRBV12-3 or TRBV12-4 and TRBJ2-7; a possible D gene is TRBD2 (5 bases). The CDR3 is 13 residues long. V lost 5 bases and J lost 2, with 10 bases in between. CDR3 in amino acids: CASSGGGAYEQYF. CDR3 DNA sequence: TGTGCCAGCAGTGGAGGTGGTGCCTACGAGCAGTACTTC.

The chain carries TRBV6-5 and TRBJ1-6; D unresolved. Looked up from germline, CDR1 is MNHEY and CDR2 is SVGAGI. Between the trimmed V and J ends, which lost 0 bases and 8 bases, there was a span of 14 bases. The CDR3 is made up of 16 amino acids. The CDR3 DNA reads TGTGCCAGCAGTTACTCGGCCGGCGGGAGACATTCACCCCTCCACTTT. This codes for CASSYSAGGRHSPLHF.

This rearrangement joins TRBV13 to TRBJ2-5; TRBD2 matches 8 bases. V was pared by 5 bases and J by 1 base, with 12 bases of the junction left unmatched. Germline lookup yields CDR1 PRHDT and CDR2 FYEKMQ (reference sequence). CDR3 size: 17 residues. The CDR3 is CASSPRFSGTSQETQYF. DNA of the CDR3: TGTGCCAGCAGCCCGAGGTTCTCCGGGACTAGCCAAGAGACCCAGTACTTC.

This chain connects TRBV5-1 to TRBJ1-4, with 7 positions matching TRBD1. CDR1 and CDR2 (germline): SGHRS, YFSETQ. This CDR3 is built from 15 residues. The V segment lost 3 bases and the J segment 0 bases; nucleotides outside the gene matches: 2. As DNA, the CDR3 is TGCGCCAGCAGCTCGAGGGGGCCAACTAATGAAAAACTGTTTTTT. Protein sequence: CASSSRGPTNEKLFF.

This sequence joins TRBV6-5 and TRBJ1-4; TRBD1 matches at 7 bases. This CDR3 has 15 residues. V was clipped by 6 bases and J by 5 bases; unmatched bases: 9. CDR1 is MNHEY, CDR2 SVGAGI, per germline. CDR3 DNA: TGTGCCAGCAGACCTACAGGGGCCTGGAATGAAAAACTGTTTTTT. As protein: CASRPTGAWNEKLFF.

With respect to this clone: An end of the junction does not agree with germline; a read error may underlie this. CDR3 protein: CASSSKGAGDTQYF. CDR3 DNA sequence: TGTGCTAGCAGCTCAAAGGGGGCAGGAGATACGCAGTATTTT. The chain couples TRBV7-7 to TRBJ2-3; 7 nucleotides match TRBD1. The CDR3 is 14 amino acids. Looked up from germline, CDR1 is SSHAT and CDR2 is FNYEAQ (reference sequence).

The chain has TRBV5-1 and TRBJ2-1; 7 nucleotides align to TRBD1. CDR1 and CDR2 from the germline V gene are SGHRS and YFSETQ. V lost 3 bases and J lost 0; bases outside the gene matches: 6. The CDR3 is 16 amino acids. This CDR3 reads CASSSFTGDSYNEQFF. The CDR3 coding sequence is TGCGCCAGCAGCTCATTTACAGGGGACTCCTACAATGAGCAGTTCTTC.

This chain uses TRBV27 with TRBJ2-1; weak D call: TRBD1 (6 bases). The germline gives CDR1 MNHEY, CDR2 SMNVEV (reference sequence). V was clipped by 6 bases and J by 0 bases, with 9 bases between them. The CDR3 is 14 amino acids. Written as DNA, the CDR3 is TGTGCCAGCAGGATGGACAGCTCCTACAATGAGCAGTTCTTC. Protein: CASRMDSSYNEQFF.

The chain has TRBV5-1 and TRBJ2-1, with 9 bases that match TRBD1. V shed 7 bases and J 4 bases; nucleotides not matched to a gene: 12. The germline gives CDR1 SGHRS, CDR2 YFSETQ. This CDR3 comprises 16 residues. As DNA, the CDR3 is TGCGCCAGCTGGGACAGGGCCAAGCGATCGTACAATGAGCAGTTCTTC. This translates into CASWDRAKRSYNEQFF. Combining the CDR3 with reference TRBV5-1 and TRBJ2-1 gives the whole variable domain KAGVTQTPRYLIKTRGQQVTLSCSPISGHRSVSWYQQTPGQGLQFLFEYFSETQRNKGNFPGRFSGRQFSNSRSEMNVSTLELGDSALYLCASWDRAKRSYNEQFFGPGTRLTVL.

The chain joins TRBV19 to TRBJ2-1, with D tentatively TRBD1 (6 bases). This CDR3 comprises 15 residues. With 1 base removed from V and 4 bases from J, the gap between germline ends came to 11 bases. CDR1 and CDR2 from the germline V gene are LNHDA and SQIVND (reference sequence). This CDR3 reads CASSIGVGTYNEQFF. The CDR3, as DNA: TGTGCCAGTAGTATAGGAGTCGGGACATACAATGAGCAGTTCTTC.

The chain joins TRBV28 to TRBJ2-7; 7 bases agree with TRBD1. CDR1 and CDR2 from the germline V gene are MDHEN and SYDVKM. The CDR3 has 12 amino acids. The V gene end was trimmed by 8 bases and the J gene end by 2 bases; junction bases not matched to a gene: 3. The CDR3 reads CASLGQTYEQYF. CDR3 nucleotide sequence: TGTGCCAGCCTGGGACAGACCTACGAGCAGTACTTC. The variable domain in full, with the rest retrieved from reference TRBV28 and TRBJ2-7, is DVKVTQSSRYLVKRTGEKVFLECVQDMDHENMFWYRQDPGLGLRLIYFSYDVKMKEKGDIPEGYSVSREKKERFSLILESASTNQTSMYLCASLGQTYEQYFGPGTRLTVT.